This T cell receptor (beta chain) was identified during a study of shared clonotypes between healthy human individuals. Here immunoSEQ multiplex PCR was the method, and the copy in TCRdb shows in-frame clones only, minus some. The sample shows roughly 1,800,000 clones, about 95% of them seen only once. Naive CD8 cells comprised CD45RO-negative, CCR7-positively selected cells, excluding terminally differentiated effector memory CD45RA+ cells. The specimen sequenced was naive CD8+ T cells sorted from blood. This sequence originates from a man younger than 35 in good health.

Here the CDR3 reads CASSLSIAELPYNEQFF. Written as DNA, the CDR3 is TGTGCCAGCAGTTTATCGATTGCGGAACTCCCCTACAATGAGCAGTTCTTC. The J gene is TRBJ2-1, the V gene TRBV27; D is unresolved. Germline V gives CDR1 MNHEY, CDR2 SMNVEV (reference sequence). Trimming pared 0 bases from V and 2 bases from J, leaving 14 bases between. CDR3 length: 17 amino acids.